This T cell receptor (beta chain) was observed in a study of blood T cell repertoires in COVID-19 (dated by TCRdb to between 2020 and 2021). Study-wide context: Samples from collaborators originated in the United States, Italy and Spain and spanned both the acute and convalescent phases of COVID-19. The repertoires were released in a freely available public database intended as a resource for research on the immune response to SARS-CoV-2. Subjects who had been exposed to COVID-19, were actively infected with it, or had recovered from it provided the deeply sampled blood TCRbeta repertoires that made up the dataset. A de-identified subject ID, COVID-19 status, age in years and sex were almost always included in the sample metadata. Where available, HLA class I and class II types were obtained from metadata supplied by the sample provider rather than from assay-based typing. Samples were obtained from the ongoing ImmuneRACE study (first 160 participants) and from 950 to 1,500 subjects provided by 6 global collaborators. The prospective study material was composed of cDNA or gDNA derived from T cells, B-cell-depleted T cells, or PBMCs. Findings and caveats that apply to the study as a whole: The quantity of clinical and demographic metadata differed by source and by participant and was supplied without curation.

According to the germline V gene (reference sequence), CDR1 reads LNHDA and CDR2 reads SQIVND. Measured from the cysteine to the phenylalanine, the CDR3 is 14 residues long. Only the CDR3 DNA stays, 42 bases, in frame from base 1. Trimming removed 8 bases from V and 6 bases from J; the gene matches leave 10 bases unexplained. Each collaborating institution followed its own protocols to collect whole blood in K2EDTA tubes. For TCRbeta analysis, collaborators shipped samples as frozen whole blood, isolated PBMCs, or DNA extracted from either of those sample types. TCRbeta CDR3 regions were amplified from genomic DNA by means of the immunoSEQ Assay, a bias-controlled multiplex PCR. In the original analysis: The number of nucleated cells in each sample was estimated by amplification of reference gene primers within the assay. Sequence reads were collapsed and filtered to measure the absolute abundance of every unique TCRbeta CDR3 rearrangement. For each sample, productive Simpson clonality was calculated by taking the square root of Simpson's diversity index across productive rearrangements. TCRdb took this table from immuneACCESS and kept in-frame rearrangements with V and J called. Such tables lack part of the clones; where checked against another copy, unresolved V genes explain under half of the gap, and the rest is unexplained. The DNA was the basis for D and trimming; V, J and clone size are from that table. This sample is represented by just under 85,000 clones; roughly 86% of them were singletons. The ten largest make up 8% of the sample.

Of note for this clone: No antigen is known for it. It has no much larger one-base neighbor in the sample; base qualities were not kept.

The receptor's source is a man older than 75 with active or convalescent COVID-19. Sequenced: peripheral blood. The chain is assembled from TRBV19 and TRBJ1-5; 7 bases in the middle match TRBD1. The bases read TGTGCCAGTTCAGGACAGGCGCGAAGTCAGCCCCAGCATTTT. Its protein reads: CASSGQARSQPQHF.